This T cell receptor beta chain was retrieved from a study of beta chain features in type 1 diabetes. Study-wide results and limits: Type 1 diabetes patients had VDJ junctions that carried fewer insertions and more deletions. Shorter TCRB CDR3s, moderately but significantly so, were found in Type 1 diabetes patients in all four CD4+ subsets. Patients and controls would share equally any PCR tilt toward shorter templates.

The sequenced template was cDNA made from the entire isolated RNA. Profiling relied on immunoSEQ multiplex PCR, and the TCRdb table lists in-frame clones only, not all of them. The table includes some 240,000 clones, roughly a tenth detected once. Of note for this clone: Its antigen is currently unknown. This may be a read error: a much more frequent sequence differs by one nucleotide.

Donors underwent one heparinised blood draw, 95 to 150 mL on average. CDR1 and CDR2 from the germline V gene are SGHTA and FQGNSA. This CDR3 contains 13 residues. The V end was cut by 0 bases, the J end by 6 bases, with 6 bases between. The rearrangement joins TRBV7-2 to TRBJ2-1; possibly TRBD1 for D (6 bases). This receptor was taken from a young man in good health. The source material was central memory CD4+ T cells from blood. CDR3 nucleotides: TGTGCCAGCAGCTTAGCAGGGGGCAATGAGCAGTTCTTC. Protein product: CASSLAGGNEQFF. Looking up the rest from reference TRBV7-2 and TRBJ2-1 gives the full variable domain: GAGVSQSPSNKVTEKGKDVELRCDPISGHTALYWYRQSLGQGLEFLIYFQGNSAPDKSGLPSDRFSAERTGGSVSTLTIQRTQQEDSAVYLCASSLAGGNEQFFGPGTRLTVL.